One and the same sample provided the 15 T cell receptor beta chains below, sequenced in a study of blood T cell repertoires in COVID-19. The protocol was immunoSEQ multiplex PCR, while the TCRdb copy is restricted to in-frame clones and leaves out a portion. The sample has 65,000 to 80,000 clones, 90% seen once. The specimen was peripheral blood. The source of these receptors is a human donor in a cohort sampled during active COVID-19.

The CDR3 here is CASSLGGRGRRNTEAFF. CDR3 coding DNA: TGTGCCAGCAGCTTAGGGGGCAGGGGGCGGCGGAACACTGAAGCTTTCTTT. The J gene is TRBJ1-1, the V gene TRBV11-2, with 8 nucleotides matching TRBD1. The V gene's germline CDR1 is SGHAT and CDR2 FQNNGV. V was pared by 1 base and J by 1 base, with 8 bases of the junction left unmatched. This CDR3 is built from 17 residues.

This rearrangement joins TRBV5-1 to TRBJ1-1; 8 bases are a match to TRBD1. The V gene end was trimmed by 0 bases and the J gene end by 0 bases; junction bases not matched to a gene: 1. This CDR3 is built from 15 residues. Germline V gives CDR1 SGHRS, CDR2 YFSETQ. CDR3 in amino acids: CASSLGTGMNTEAFF. CDR3 DNA sequence: TGCGCCAGCAGCTTGGGGACAGGGATGAACACTGAAGCTTTCTTT.

The chain joins TRBV24-1 to TRBJ2-1; TRBD2 might be the D (6 bases). Trimming took off 10 bases at V and 0 bases at J, with 30 bases between the two ends. Germline CDR1 and CDR2: KGHDR and SFDVKD. CDR3 length equals 20 residues. CDR3 DNA sequence: TGTGCCACTTCGCCCCGCCGGGGAGCGGGTACCTACCTCTCCTACAATGAGCAGTTCTTC. The encoded protein is CATSPRRGAGTYLSYNEQFF.

The V gene is TRBV29-1, the J gene TRBJ1-4; 7 bases match TRBD1. Per the germline V gene, CDR1 is SQVTM and CDR2 is ANQGSEA. The CDR3 sequence is 13 residues long. With 5 bases clipped from V and 1 base from J, the junction kept 1 base outside the gene matches. Here the CDR3 DNA reads TGCAGCGTTAACAGGGGAACTAATGAAAAACTGTTTTTT. This encodes CSVNRGTNEKLFF.

V usage is TRBV27 and J usage is TRBJ2-1, with 13 bases lining up with TRBD2. The germline V gene has CDR1 MNHEY and CDR2 SMNVEV (reference sequence). The CDR3 totals 15 residues. The V gene end was trimmed by 3 bases and the J gene end by 7 bases; junction bases not matched to a gene: 3. The chain's CDR3 is CASSLTSGRRNEQFF. CDR3 in DNA: TGTGCCAGCAGTTTGACTAGCGGGAGGAGGAATGAGCAGTTCTTC.

The rearrangement joins TRBV30 to TRBJ1-4; D is uncertain. V was trimmed by 4 bases and J by 2 bases, leaving 11 bases between them. Germline V gene sequence: CDR1 GTSNPN, CDR2 SVGIG (reference sequence). The CDR3 sequence is 14 residues long. DNA of the CDR3: TGTGCCTGGAAAAAGAGCGGGACTAATGAAAAACTGTTTTTT. As protein: CAWKKSGTNEKLFF.

This clone appeared a single time. The chain recombines TRBV28 with TRBJ2-7; TRBD1 might be the D (5 bases). V lost 6 bases and J 7 bases, leaving 19 bases between the germline ends. The CDR3 consists of 14 residues. Per the germline V gene, CDR1 is MDHEN and CDR2 is SYDVKM. The CDR3, as DNA: TGTGCCAGCAGCTACCACACTAAGGGGTGGGAGCAGTACTTC. Translating gives CASSYHTKGWEQYF.

The chain recombines TRBV9 with TRBJ2-3; 8 bases agree with TRBD2. The germline V gene encodes CDR1 SGDLS and CDR2 YYNGEE. CDR3 length equals 18 residues. V gave up 4 bases and J gave up 2 bases; unmatched junction bases: 15. The CDR3 DNA is TGTGCCAGCAGCCCTTACCCCGTGGGACTAGGTGACACAGATACGCAGTATTTT. Translating it yields CASSPYPVGLGDTDTQYF.

The chain couples TRBV6-1 to TRBJ2-4; D ambiguous. The CDR3 loop spans 18 amino acids. Deletions cut 2 bases from V and 0 bases from J, with 17 bases between. CDR1 is MNHNS and CDR2 is SASEGT in the germline V gene. The CDR3: CASSETGTVSLAKNIQYF. In nucleotides, the CDR3 is TGTGCCAGCAGTGAAACGGGTACCGTATCTCTAGCCAAAAACATTCAGTACTTC.

This chain connects TRBV5-1 to TRBJ1-1; weak D call: TRBD1 (6 bases). Trimming pared 0 bases from V and 5 bases from J, leaving 11 bases between. Germline loops: CDR1 SGHRS, CDR2 YFSETQ. The CDR3 contains 14 residues. In DNA, the CDR3 is TGCGCCAGCAGCTTGGGAGGGGGTGAGACTGAAGCTTTCTTT. Translation gives CASSLGGGETEAFF.

This chain links TRBV28 with TRBJ1-6; D is possibly TRBD1 (6 bases). V dropped 6 bases and J dropped 10 bases, with 13 bases sitting between them. The length of the CDR3 is 13 residues. The germline CDR1 and CDR2 sequences are MDHEN and SYDVKM. CDR3 residues: CASSYRVGSPLHF. CDR3 bases: TGTGCCAGCAGCTACAGGGTAGGGTCACCCCTCCACTTT.

The rearrangement links TRBV7-9 to TRBJ1-5; 8 bases align to TRBD1. Germline-derived CDR1 and CDR2 are SEHNR and FQNEAQ (reference sequence). This CDR3 is built from 14 residues. J was trimmed by 4 bases and V by 5 bases; bases with no gene match: 4. The CDR3, as DNA: TGTGCCAGCAGCCAAGGGACAGGTAATCAGCCCCAGCATTTT. This codes for CASSQGTGNQPQHF.

The chain is built from TRBV6-5 and TRBJ1-5, with D possibly TRBD1 on 5 matching bases. This CDR3 region has 15 residues. From germline, CDR1 is MNHEY and CDR2 SVGAGI. Trimming removed 7 bases from V and 2 bases from J, with 15 bases in between. Here the CDR3 DNA reads TGTGCCAGCAACCGGGGGGGGAAGGGCAATCAGCCCCAGCATTTT. Its protein product is CASNRGGKGNQPQHF.

This chain connects TRBV10-3 to TRBJ2-3, with a weak D call TRBD1 (5 bases). Trimming pared 8 bases from V and 0 bases from J, leaving 12 bases between. Looked up from germline, CDR1 is ENHRY and CDR2 is SYGVKD. The CDR3 loop spans 14 amino acids. DNA for the CDR3: TGTGCCATCTGGGGCGGCCCTAGCACAGATACGCAGTATTTT. This translates into CAIWGGPSTDTQYF.

The chain links TRBV21-1 to TRBJ2-7; the table gives TRBD2 as D, unverified against the DNA. TRBV21-1 is a pseudogene locus. The CDR3 contains 16 residues. CDR3 protein: CASSRWPSGVSYEQYF. CDR3 nucleotides: TGTGCCAGCAGCCGCTGGCCTAGCGGGGTCTCCTACGAGCAGTACTTC.